Presented here are 18 T cell receptor beta chains from one specimen sequenced in a study of cytomegalovirus exposure and HLA in healthy donors. PCR amplification relied on 60 Vbeta primers (plus 13 Jbeta primers). The data were produced by immunoSEQ multiplex PCR, yet TCRdb's version contains in-frame clones alone and is incomplete. The table lists under 65,000 clones. Sequenced: PBMCs. The receptors stem from a woman under 30 in good health and CMV-seronegative.

This sequence joins TRBV10-3 and TRBJ1-1; TRBD1 is a possible D gene (5 bases). Germline CDR1 reads ENHRY; CDR2 reads SYGVKD. Between the trimmed V and J ends, which lost 10 bases and 0 bases, there was a span of 15 bases. The length of the CDR3 is 14 residues. Here the CDR3 DNA reads TGTGCCACCAAGGGCGGGGGAATGAACACTGAAGCTTTCTTT. It yields the protein CATKGGGMNTEAFF.

The rearrangement joins TRBV6-5 to TRBJ2-7; weak D call: TRBD1 (5 bases). Germline-derived CDR1 and CDR2 are MNHEY and SVGAGI. V was trimmed by 6 bases and J by 4 bases, leaving 10 bases between them. The CDR3 sequence is 12 residues long. In nucleotides, the CDR3 is TGTGCCAGCAGCCTCACAGGTTACGAGCAGTACTTC. It yields the protein CASSLTGYEQYF.

The chain links TRBV7-9 to TRBJ2-2, with D maybe TRBD2 (6 bases). The V end was cut by 1 base, the J end by 3 bases, with 9 bases between. The CDR3 covers 15 residues. Germline V CDR1 and CDR2: SEHNR, FQNEAQ (reference sequence). In DNA form, the CDR3 reads TGTGCCAGCAGCTTAGTAGCGGCAGACACCGGGGAGCTGTTTTTT. Translated, it gives CASSLVAADTGELFF.

The chain joins TRBV7-2 to TRBJ1-5, with D perhaps matching TRBD1 (5 bases). The CDR3 contains 13 residues. Trimming stripped 6 bases from V and 6 bases from J, with 12 bases between. CDR1 and CDR2 (germline): SGHTA, FQGNSA. The CDR3 DNA reads as TGTGCCAGCAGTATAAGGGGCGGTCAGCCCCAGCATTTT. It is translated as CASSIRGGQPQHF. The complete variable domain, with remaining parts taken from reference TRBV7-2 and TRBJ1-5, reads GAGVSQSPSNKVTEKGKDVELRCDPISGHTALYWYRQSLGQGLEFLIYFQGNSAPDKSGLPSDRFSAERTGGSVSTLTIQRTQQEDSAVYLCASSIRGGQPQHFGDGTRLSIL.

J is TRBJ2-7 and V is TRBV4-1; 8 bases fit TRBD1. This CDR3 contains 15 residues. Germline trimming cut 4 bases from V and 5 bases from J; bases unmatched to any gene: 10. Looked up from germline, CDR1 is MGHRA and CDR2 is YSYEKL. The CDR3 DNA reads TGCGCCAGCAGCCGGAAGGACAGGGCTGGGAACGAGCAGTACTTC. Translated: CASSRKDRAGNEQYF.

The V call is TRBV7-9, the J call TRBJ1-2; TRBD1 agrees at 9 bases. Unmatched junction bases numbered 7, after V lost 4 bases and J lost 10 bases. Germline V gene sequence: CDR1 SEHNR, CDR2 FQNEAQ (reference sequence). The CDR3 runs 13 residues. Here the CDR3 DNA reads TGTGCCAGCAGCTCGCCACAGGGGGCCCTCTACACCTTC. It yields the protein CASSSPQGALYTF.

As for this clone: At one end, the junction sequence differs from germline, possibly due to a read error. This sequence joins TRBV7-4 and TRBJ2-3; 12 bases line up with TRBD2. This CDR3 comprises 15 residues. CDR1 is SGHVT and CDR2 is SQSDAQ in the germline V gene. CDR3 in amino acids: CASSPRTSGKDKQYF. The CDR3 nucleotides are TGTGCCAGCAGCCCCAGGACTAGCGGGAAGGATAAGCAGTATTTT.

This chain connects TRBV19 to TRBJ1-1; D is uncertain. V lost 9 bases, J lost 11 bases, and 16 bases lay in between. The CDR3 extends over 11 amino acids. CDR1 is LNHDA and CDR2 is SQIVND in the germline V gene (reference sequence). CDR3 sequence: CASEFGVGAFF. DNA of the CDR3: TGTGCCAGCGAATTCGGGGTTGGGGCTTTCTTT.

The chain has TRBV7-3 and TRBJ2-2, with D possibly TRBD2 on 6 matching bases. Germline V gene lookup returns CDR1 SGHTA and CDR2 FQGTGA. The V end lost 6 bases, the J end lost 6 bases, and 8 bases lay between the germline ends. This CDR3 is 12 amino acids long. The CDR3 is CASRTGAGELFF. The DNA of the CDR3 is TGTGCCAGCAGAACGGGGGCCGGGGAGCTGTTTTTT.

The rearrangement joins TRBV5-1 to TRBJ2-2, with TRBD2 as a possible D gene (5 bases). The ends were cut back, 3 bases at V and 1 base at J, with 10 bases in the middle. The CDR3 loop spans 15 amino acids. Germline values: CDR1 SGHRS, CDR2 YFSETQ. The CDR3 DNA is TGCGCCAGCAGCTCCAGGACTGGGAACACCGGGGAGCTGTTTTTT. Encoded protein: CASSSRTGNTGELFF.

The CDR3 nucleotides are TGCGCCAGCAGCCAATACCCCAGCGGCAAACAAGAGACCCAGTACTTC. Amino acids: CASSQYPSGKQETQYF. V usage is TRBV4-1 and J usage is TRBJ2-5, with a possible D match to TRBD2 (5 bases). This CDR3 is built from 16 residues. Trimming shortened V by 2 bases and J by 2 bases, and 15 bases separated the two germline ends. The germline V gene has CDR1 MGHRA and CDR2 YSYEKL.

The V call is TRBV15, the J call TRBJ2-3; 7 bases fit TRBD1. Looked up from germline, CDR1 is LNHNV and CDR2 is YYDKDF (reference sequence). CDR3 size: 15 residues. Germline trimming cut 7 bases from V and 1 base from J; bases unmatched to any gene: 8. The DNA of the CDR3 is TGTGCCACCAATAAGAGGGGGCGGGGCACAGATACGCAGTATTTT. Its protein product is CATNKRGRGTDTQYF.

The gene calls are TRBV2 and TRBJ2-7; TRBD2 matches 9 bases. Germline trimming cut 10 bases from V and 5 bases from J; bases unmatched to any gene: 12. The length of the CDR3 is 14 residues. The V gene's germline CDR1 is SNHLY and CDR2 FYNNEI. For the CDR3, the DNA is TGTGCCACCTGGGAGGGTAGCGGGAGTAACGAGCAGTACTTC. It is translated as CATWEGSGSNEQYF.

This chain links TRBV5-4 with TRBJ2-7; TRBD1 matches at 7 bases. The CDR3 is made up of 14 amino acids. V dropped 3 bases and J dropped 2; count of bases not matched to a gene: 5. Germline loops: CDR1 SGHNT, CDR2 YYREEE (reference sequence). The chain's CDR3 is CASSSSGTAYEQYF. CDR3 coding DNA: TGTGCCAGCAGCTCCTCCGGGACAGCCTACGAGCAGTACTTC.

The chain carries TRBV9 and TRBJ1-4; the D gene is possibly TRBD1 (6 bases). Trimming removed 4 bases at V and 8 bases at J, with 24 bases between. The V gene's germline CDR1 is SGDLS and CDR2 YYNGEE. The CDR3 has 17 residues. CDR3 in amino acids: CASSPQKYQGPGEKLFF. The CDR3 nucleotides read TGTGCCAGCAGCCCGCAGAAGTATCAGGGGCCCGGGGAAAAACTGTTTTTT.

The chain combines TRBV28 with TRBJ1-1, with 7 bases that match TRBD1. The length of the CDR3 is 21 residues. V lost 5 bases and J lost 0; bases outside the gene matches: 24. CDR1 MDHEN and CDR2 SYDVKM come from the germline V gene. CDR3 DNA sequence: TGTGCCAGCAGTCCCGACCGGGACAGTACCGGTGGGGGCTTAATGAACACTGAAGCTTTCTTT. Protein sequence: CASSPDRDSTGGGLMNTEAFF.

The chain joins TRBV27 to TRBJ2-7; 8 bases match TRBD1. The CDR3 sequence is 13 residues long. The germline CDR1 and CDR2 sequences are MNHEY and SMNVEV (reference sequence). V was clipped by 7 bases and J by 4 bases; unmatched bases: 6. In DNA form, the CDR3 reads TGTGCCAGCATGGACAGGGCCACTTACGAGCAGTACTTC. This encodes CASMDRATYEQYF.

The rearrangement links TRBV6-1 to TRBJ2-7; 11 positions match TRBD2. J gave up 4 bases and V 0 bases, and 5 bases lay outside the gene matches. Germline assignment: CDR1 MNHNS and CDR2 SASEGT. CDR3 length equals 16 residues. The CDR3 spells CASSEAGLAGSYEQYF. The CDR3, as DNA: TGTGCCAGCAGTGAAGCTGGACTAGCGGGTAGTTACGAGCAGTACTTC.